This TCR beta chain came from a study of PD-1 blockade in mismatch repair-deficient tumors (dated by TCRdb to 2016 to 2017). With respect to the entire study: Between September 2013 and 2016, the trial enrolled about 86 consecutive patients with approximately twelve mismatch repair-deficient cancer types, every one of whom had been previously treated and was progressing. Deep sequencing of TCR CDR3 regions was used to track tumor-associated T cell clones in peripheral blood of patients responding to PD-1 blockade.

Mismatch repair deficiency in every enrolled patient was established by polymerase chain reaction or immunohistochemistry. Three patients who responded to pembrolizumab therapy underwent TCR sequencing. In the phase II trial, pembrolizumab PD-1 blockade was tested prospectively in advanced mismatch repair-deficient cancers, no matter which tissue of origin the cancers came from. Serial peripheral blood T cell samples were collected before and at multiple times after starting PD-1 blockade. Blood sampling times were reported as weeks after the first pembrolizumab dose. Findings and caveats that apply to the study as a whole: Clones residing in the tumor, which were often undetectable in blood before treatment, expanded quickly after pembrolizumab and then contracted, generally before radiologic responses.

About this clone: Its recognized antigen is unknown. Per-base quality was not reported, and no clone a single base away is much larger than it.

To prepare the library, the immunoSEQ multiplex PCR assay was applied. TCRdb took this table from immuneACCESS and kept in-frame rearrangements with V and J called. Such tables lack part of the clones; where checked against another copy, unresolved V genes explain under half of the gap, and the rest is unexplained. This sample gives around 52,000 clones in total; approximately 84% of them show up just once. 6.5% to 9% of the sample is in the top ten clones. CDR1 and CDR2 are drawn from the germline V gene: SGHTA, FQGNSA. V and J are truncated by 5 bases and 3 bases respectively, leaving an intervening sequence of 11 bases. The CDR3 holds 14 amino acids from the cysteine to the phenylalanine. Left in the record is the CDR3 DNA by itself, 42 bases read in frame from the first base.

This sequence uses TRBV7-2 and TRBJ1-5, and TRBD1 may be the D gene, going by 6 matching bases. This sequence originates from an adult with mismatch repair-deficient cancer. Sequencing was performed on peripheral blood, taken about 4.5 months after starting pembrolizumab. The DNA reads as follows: TGTGCCAGCAGCCCAGGACAGTACAATCAGCCCCAGCATTTT. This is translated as CASSPGQYNQPQHF.